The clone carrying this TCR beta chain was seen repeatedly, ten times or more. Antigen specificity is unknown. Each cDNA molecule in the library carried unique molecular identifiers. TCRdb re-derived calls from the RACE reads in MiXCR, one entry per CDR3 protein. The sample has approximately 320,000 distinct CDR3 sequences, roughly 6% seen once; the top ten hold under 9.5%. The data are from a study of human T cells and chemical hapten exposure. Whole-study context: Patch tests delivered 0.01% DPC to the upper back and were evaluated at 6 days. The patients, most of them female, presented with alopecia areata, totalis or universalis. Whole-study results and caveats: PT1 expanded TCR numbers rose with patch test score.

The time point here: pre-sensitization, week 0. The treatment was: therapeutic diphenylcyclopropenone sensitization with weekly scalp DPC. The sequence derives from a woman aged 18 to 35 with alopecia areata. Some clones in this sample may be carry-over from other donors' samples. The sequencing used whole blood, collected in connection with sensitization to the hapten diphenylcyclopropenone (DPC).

Written as DNA, the CDR3 is TGTGCCACCAGTGATTTTAAGGGACCGAACACCGGGGAGCTGTTTTTT. Encoded protein: CATSDFKGPNTGELFF. The chain links TRBV24-1 to TRBJ2-2, with D perhaps assigned TRBD1 or TRBD2 (5 bases each). The ends were cut back, 1 base at V and 0 bases at J, with 8 bases in the middle. Germline-derived CDR1 and CDR2 are KGHDR and SFDVKD. The length of the CDR3 is 16 residues.